This T cell receptor (beta chain) stems from a study of neurological immune-mediated disorders. It was by 5'RACE with 10-nucleotide random UMIs that the cDNA was made. TCRdb re-analysed the 5' RACE reads in MiXCR, keeping a single row per CDR3 protein. This sample carries tens of thousands of distinct CDR3 sequences, 2.6% of them seen once, and the ten largest clones take more than 0.95%. This clonotype occurred many times. The antigen is undetermined. The ends lost 3 bases at V and 1 base at J; junction bases unmatched: 7. Germline assignment: CDR1 DFQATT and CDR2 SNEGSKA (reference sequence). CDR3 length equals 16 residues. Whole-study results and caveats: The greatest degree of TCR clonal expansion was observed in HTLV-1-associated myelopathy, with the lowest in multiple sclerosis, below that of healthy controls. The expanded clones of different subjects shared no CDR3 amino acid sequences (suggesting private repertoires in all groups).

Sequencing was done on a sample of PBMCs. The gene calls are TRBV20-1 and TRBJ2-1, with 9 positions matching TRBD2. The clonotype originates from a woman in her twenties or thirties with multiple sclerosis. The CDR3 bases are TGCAGTGCTAGCCCCGTAGCGGGAGTATCCTACAATGAGCAGTTCTTC. It codes for CSASPVAGVSYNEQFF.